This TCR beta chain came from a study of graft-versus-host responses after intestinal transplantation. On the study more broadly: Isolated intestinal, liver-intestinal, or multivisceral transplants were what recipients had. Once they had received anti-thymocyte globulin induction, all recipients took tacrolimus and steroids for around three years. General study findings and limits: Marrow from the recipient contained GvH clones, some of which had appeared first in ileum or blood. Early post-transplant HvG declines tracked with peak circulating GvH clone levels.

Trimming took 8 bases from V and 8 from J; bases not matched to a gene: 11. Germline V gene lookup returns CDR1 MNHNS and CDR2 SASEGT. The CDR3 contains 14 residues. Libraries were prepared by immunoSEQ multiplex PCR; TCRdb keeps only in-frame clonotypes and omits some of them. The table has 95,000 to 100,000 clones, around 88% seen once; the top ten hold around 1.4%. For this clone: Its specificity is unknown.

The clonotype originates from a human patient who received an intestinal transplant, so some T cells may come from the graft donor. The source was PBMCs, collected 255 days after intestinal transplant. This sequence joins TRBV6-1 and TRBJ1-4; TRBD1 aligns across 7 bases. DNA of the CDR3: TGTGCCAGCCCACGGACAGGCCTAAGCGAAAAACTGTTTTTT. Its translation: CASPRTGLSEKLFF.